This entry describes one TCR beta chain. In the source study's methods: Amplifying reference gene primers gave estimates of nucleated cell counts. Only in-frame clones appear in the TCRdb table, and some are missing; sequencing was by immunoSEQ multiplex PCR. From that table come the V and J calls and clone size; the DNA was used to work out D and trimming. The sample lists roughly 160,000 clones; 86% were seen once. This sample was taken from a study of blood T cell repertoires in COVID-19. Across the whole study: Material from acute and convalescent COVID-19 was sourced from the United States, Italy and Spain. T cells, B-cell-depleted T cells, or PBMCs supplied cDNA or gDNA.

Trimming left V 3 bases short and J 2 bases short, with 9 bases between. The length of the CDR3 is 14 residues. Germline lookup yields CDR1 SEHNR and CDR2 FQNEAQ (reference sequence). The rearrangement links TRBV7-9 to TRBJ2-3; D unclear. This TCR came from a man in his fifties or sixties with active or convalescent COVID-19. The material sequenced was peripheral blood. CDR3 region: CASSFTEITDTQYF. The CDR3 DNA reads TGTGCCAGCAGCTTCACAGAGATCACAGATACGCAGTATTTT.